The 30 T cell receptor beta chains given below trace back to one sample, sequenced in a study of blood T cells in healthy people across ages. Sample-barcoded 5' priming and a J-beta primer mix drove a second PCR of 7 to 11 cycles. TCRdb called the 5' RACE reads again in MiXCR, with one record for every CDR3 protein. The data contain some 850,000 distinct CDR3 sequences, 25% to 30% of them seen just once; the ten biggest clones take up around 2.9%. The same data also went into a second study, on T cells of mothers and their children.

Sequenced: blood. Every receptor here comes from a boy between 5 and 17 years old in good health.

This clonotype was counted a few times. The V gene is TRBV15, the J gene TRBJ2-7; D is perhaps TRBD2 (6 bases). V lost 0 bases to trimming and J lost 11 bases, with 17 bases between them. The CDR3 is 14 amino acids. CDR1 is LNHNV, CDR2 YYDKDF, per germline (reference sequence). The DNA of the CDR3 is TGTGCCACCAGCAGAGATCCCCCCCGGGGGAAGGAGTACTTC. Its translation: CATSRDPPRGKEYF.

The rearrangement joins TRBV2 to TRBJ1-3, with unresolved D. The CDR3 is 13 amino acids. Germline V gene lookup returns CDR1 SNHLY and CDR2 FYNNEI. Trimming stripped 8 bases from V and 0 bases from J, with 8 bases between. CDR3 DNA: TGTGCCAGCGCATTAAGCTCTGGAAACACCATATATTTT. Translated, it gives CASALSSGNTIYF.

This clonotype has a handful of counts. J is TRBJ2-7 and V is TRBV6-6, with 10 nucleotides matching TRBD2. CDR1 and CDR2 from the germline V gene are MNHNY and SVGAGI (reference sequence). The CDR3 is 16 amino acids. V was clipped by 2 bases and J by 3 bases; unmatched bases: 7. The DNA for the CDR3 is TGTGCCAGCAGTTACGGTAGCGGGGGGCATCTCTACGAGCAGTACTTC. As protein: CASSYGSGGHLYEQYF.

V is TRBV30 and J is TRBJ1-4, with D perhaps matching TRBD1 (6 bases). The germline V gene has CDR1 GTSNPN and CDR2 SVGIG (reference sequence). V lost 8 bases, J lost 4 bases, and 14 bases lay in between. The CDR3 has 13 residues. CDR3 sequence reads: CAGTDSGNEKLFF. CDR3 nucleotide sequence: TGTGCCGGCACGGACAGCGGTAATGAAAAACTGTTTTTT.

This clonotype was found a few times. In DNA form, the CDR3 reads TGTGCCAGCAGCCAAGGAAGTCAGGGGGGGAACATTCAGTACTTC. Translated: CASSQGSQGGNIQYF. The J gene is TRBJ2-4, the V gene TRBV14; the D call may be TRBD1 or TRBD2 (7 bases each). The length of the CDR3 is 15 residues. Germline-derived CDR1 and CDR2 are SGHDN and FVKESK. V lost 1 base to trimming and J lost 7 bases, with 14 bases between them.

This chain links TRBV7-2 with TRBJ2-7; 7 bases align to TRBD1. In germline, CDR1 is SGHTA, CDR2 FQGNSA. The CDR3 totals 13 residues. Trimming took 6 bases from V and 6 from J; bases not matched to a gene: 8. As DNA, the CDR3 is TGTGCCAGCAGTCGGGACAGCGACTCCGAGCAGTACTTC. Residues: CASSRDSDSEQYF.

There are a few counts of this clonotype. This rearrangement joins TRBV7-9 to TRBJ1-3; no clear D gene. V lost 4 bases and J lost 0, with 7 bases in between. The CDR3 is 14 residues long. Germline CDR1 is SEHNR and CDR2 is FQNEAQ (reference sequence). DNA of the CDR3: TGTGCCAGCAGCTCCCCGGTCTCTGGAAACACCATATATTTT. Its protein product is CASSSPVSGNTIYF.

This clonotype was seen only a few times. CDR3 loop: CASSERNRGAKNIQYF. CDR3 sequence (DNA): TGTGCCAGCAGCGAGAGAAACAGGGGAGCCAAAAACATTCAGTACTTC. The rearrangement joins TRBV6-6 to TRBJ2-4; TRBD1 agrees at 7 bases. The ends lost 6 bases at V and 0 bases at J; junction bases unmatched: 8. There are 16 residues in the CDR3. Germline-derived CDR1 and CDR2 are MNHNY and SVGAGI (reference sequence).

The CDR3 nucleotides are TGCAGTGCTAGGATTAACCGGGACATTGAAAAACTGTTTTTT. Translating it yields CSARINRDIEKLFF. The V gene is TRBV20-1, the J gene TRBJ1-4; D is perhaps TRBD1 (6 bases). From germline, CDR1 is DFQATT and CDR2 SNEGSKA (reference sequence). CDR3 size: 14 residues. The V gene lost 3 bases and the J gene lost 7 bases, with 15 bases spanning the gap.

The V call is TRBV18, the J call TRBJ2-2; TRBD2 might be the D (6 bases). The V gene's germline CDR1 is KGHSH and CDR2 LQKENI. This CDR3 has 18 residues. V lost 2 bases, J lost 5 bases, and 21 bases lay in between. This chain's CDR3 is CASSPGGANRTWTGELFF. DNA for the CDR3: TGTGCCAGCTCACCAGGAGGGGCGAACCGAACATGGACCGGGGAGCTGTTTTTT.

V usage is TRBV20-1 and J usage is TRBJ2-7; D is unresolved. The CDR3 runs 14 residues. V was pared by 3 bases and J by 1 base, with 13 bases between. Germline lookup yields CDR1 DFQATT and CDR2 SNEGSKA (reference sequence). The CDR3 nucleotides read TGCAGTGCTAGCCCCAGCCGTGTATCCTACGAGCAGTACTTC. This translates into CSASPSRVSYEQYF.

The chain couples TRBV20-1 to TRBJ2-1; 16 positions match TRBD2. The CDR3 is made up of 15 amino acids. The ends lost 3 bases at V and 8 bases at J; junction bases unmatched: 4. Germline V gene data show CDR1 as DFQATT and CDR2 as SNEGSKA (reference sequence). This CDR3 is CSASGTSGGAYEQFF. Written as DNA, the CDR3 is TGCAGTGCTAGTGGGACTAGCGGGGGGGCCTATGAGCAGTTCTTC.

The chain joins TRBV12-3 or TRBV12-4 to TRBJ2-5; 8 bases map to TRBD1. With V trimmed by 5 bases and J by 7 bases, 6 bases remained unmatched. This CDR3 region has 13 residues. The CDR3 nucleotides read TGTGCCAGCAGTGTCGGACAGGGACGGACCCAGTACTTC. This codes for CASSVGQGRTQYF.

In its sample, this clonotype was seen a few times. J is TRBJ2-5 and V is TRBV12-3 or TRBV12-4, with D perhaps being TRBD1 or TRBD2 (5 bases each). With the DNA end fitting TRBJ2-7 better, the J assignment may be wrong. The CDR3 covers 14 residues. The CDR3 sequence: CASSFGTATYEQYF. Written as DNA, the CDR3 is TGTGCCAGCAGTTTCGGGACGGCGACCTACGAGCAGTACTTC.

At least ten counts were recorded for this clonotype. The chain joins TRBV6-2 or TRBV6-3 to TRBJ2-4, with unresolved D. Per the germline V gene, CDR1 is MNHEY and CDR2 is SVGEGT. There are 12 residues in the CDR3. The V and J ends lost 8 bases and 2 bases respectively, with 7 bases between them. The CDR3 loop is CASGYPKNIQYF. The CDR3 DNA sequence: TGTGCCAGCGGGTATCCCAAAAACATTCAGTACTTC.

This clonotype was seen only a few times. V is TRBV5-1 and J is TRBJ2-5; 8 bases match TRBD2. The last part of the DNA fits TRBJ2-1 better; the J call may be wrong. The length of the CDR3 is 13 residues. Looked up from germline, CDR1 is SGHRS and CDR2 is YFSETQ. CDR3 residues: CASSPFSGDEQFF. DNA of the CDR3: TGCGCCAGCAGCCCTTTTAGCGGGGATGAGCAGTTCTTC.

The genes are TRBV7-2 and TRBJ1-4; no reliable D call. This CDR3 region has 14 residues. The V end was cut by 3 bases, the J end by 4 bases, with 9 bases between. Germline V gene sequence: CDR1 SGHTA, CDR2 FQGNSA. Here the CDR3 reads CASSFRLINEKLFF. For the CDR3, the DNA is TGTGCCAGCAGCTTCAGGCTGATTAATGAAAAACTGTTTTTT.

There are a few counts of this clonotype. This chain links TRBV15 with TRBJ1-3, with D perhaps TRBD1 (5 bases). V was cut by 5 bases and J by 3 bases, with 14 bases left in between. Germline V CDR1 and CDR2: LNHNV, YYDKDF (reference sequence). CDR3 length: 15 amino acids. For the CDR3, the DNA is TGTGCCACCAGCTCTCGGGGGGGTTTTGGAAACACCATATATTTT. Its protein is CATSSRGGFGNTIYF.

The chain uses TRBV5-1 and TRBJ2-2; 7 bases align to TRBD1. After removal of 4 bases from V and 5 bases from J, the junction contained 5 bases not matched to a gene. This CDR3 region has 14 residues. Germline V CDR1 and CDR2: SGHRS, YFSETQ. In DNA form, the CDR3 reads TGCGCCAGCAGCACCACACAGGGGACCGGGGAGCTGTTTTTT. The encoded protein is CASSTTQGTGELFF.

The rearrangement joins TRBV12-3 or TRBV12-4 to TRBJ2-3; D ambiguous. This CDR3 is 14 amino acids long. V was cut by 1 base and J by 3 bases, with 8 bases left in between. The CDR3 DNA follows: TGTGCCAGCAGTTTAGAGGTTGGGACAGATACGCAGTATTTT. It is translated as CASSLEVGTDTQYF.

The genes are TRBV7-3 and TRBJ2-2; 9 nucleotides align to TRBD1. Losses at the gene ends were 4 bases for V and 5 bases for J; bases not matched to a gene: 8. CDR1 and CDR2 from the germline V gene are SGHTA and FQGTGA. The CDR3 has 16 amino acids. CDR3 coding DNA: TGTGCCAGCAGCTCCCGGGACAGGGCTTCGACCGGGGAGCTGTTTTTT. Its protein product is CASSSRDRASTGELFF. Looking up the rest from reference TRBV7-3 and TRBJ2-2 gives the full variable domain: GAGVSQTPSNKVTEKGKYVELRCDPISGHTALYWYRQSLGQGPEFLIYFQGTGAADDSGLPNDRFFAVRPEGSVSTLKIQRTERGDSAVYLCASSSRDRASTGELFFGEGSRLTVL.

This clonotype came up a few times. The chain carries TRBV28 and TRBJ2-5; either TRBD1 or TRBD2 may supply D (6 bases each). The germline V gene encodes CDR1 MDHEN and CDR2 SYDVKM. The CDR3 contains 14 residues. The V end was cut by 3 bases, the J end by 5 bases, with 13 bases between. The CDR3 DNA reads as TGTGCCAGCAGTTTTGGGGCCGGGGGCGAGACCCAGTACTTC. Translated, it gives CASSFGAGGETQYF. Full variable domain (rest looked up from reference TRBV28 and TRBJ2-5): DVKVTQSSRYLVKRTGEKVFLECVQDMDHENMFWYRQDPGLGLRLIYFSYDVKMKEKGDIPEGYSVSREKKERFSLILESASTNQTSMYLCASSFGAGGETQYFGPGTRLLVL.

In DNA form, the CDR3 reads TGCAGCGTTGAAAACGGGGAGACCCAGTACTTC. Protein: CSVENGETQYF. This sequence joins TRBV29-1 and TRBJ2-5; no clear D. Germline lookup yields CDR1 SQVTM and CDR2 ANQGSEA. The CDR3 totals 11 residues. Trimming took off 2 bases at V and 5 bases at J, with 6 bases between the two ends.

In this sample, this clonotype turned up a few times. CDR3 region: CASSLARTSGGTDTQYF. In nucleotides, the CDR3 is TGTGCCAGCAGCTTAGCGCGGACTAGCGGGGGCACAGATACGCAGTATTTT. V usage is TRBV7-2 and J usage is TRBJ2-3, with 12 bases identical to TRBD2. CDR1 is SGHTA and CDR2 is FQGNSA in the germline V gene. CDR3 length equals 17 residues. The trim removed 0 bases at V and 1 base at J, leaving 2 bases unmatched.

The chain combines TRBV3-1 with TRBJ2-5, with 10 positions matching TRBD2. The last part of the DNA fits TRBJ2-7 better; the J call may be wrong. Germline-derived CDR1 and CDR2 are LGHDT and YNNKEL (reference sequence). The CDR3 sequence is 15 residues long. The CDR3 reads CASSSLAGSSYEQYF. The CDR3 DNA reads as TGTGCCAGCAGCTCACTAGCGGGGAGTTCCTACGAGCAGTACTTC.

The chain carries TRBV4-1 and TRBJ1-1; D is undetermined. CDR1 is MGHRA, CDR2 YSYEKL, per germline. The V and J ends lost 5 bases and 1 base respectively, with 11 bases between them. CDR3 length: 14 residues. For the CDR3, the DNA is TGCGCCAGCAGCAGGGTTTTAGGGAACACTGAAGCTTTCTTT. Residues: CASSRVLGNTEAFF.

On this clonotype itself: One junction end does not reproduce the germline sequence, and a read error may be involved. CDR3 DNA: TGTGCCAGCAGTGAAGCGGCGGCGGCTGTAGATAATAATTCAACCCTCCACTTT. This translates into CASSEAAAAVDNNSTLHF. The chain has TRBV2 and TRBJ1-6; D ambiguous. CDR1 is SNHLY, CDR2 FYNNEI, per germline. The CDR3 is made up of 18 amino acids.

The rearrangement joins TRBV11-1 to TRBJ2-1; D not resolved. CDR1 and CDR2 from the germline V gene are SGHAT and FQDESV (reference sequence). CDR3 length equals 14 residues. V was clipped by 1 base and J by 9 bases, with 13 bases between them. CDR3 nucleotide sequence: TGTGCCAGCAGCTTAGGGTCTGGCTTGAGTGAGCAGTTCTTC. Translated, it gives CASSLGSGLSEQFF.

The rearrangement links TRBV5-1 to TRBJ1-4; possibly TRBD1 for D (5 bases). The length of the CDR3 is 14 residues. Germline V lookup: CDR1 SGHRS, CDR2 YFSETQ. The V gene lost 4 bases and the J gene lost 6 bases, with 13 bases spanning the gap. CDR3 in DNA: TGCGCCAGCAGCGCCGGGACTTTTGATGAAAAACTGTTTTTT. This codes for CASSAGTFDEKLFF.

This clonotype showed up just a few times. The CDR3, as DNA: TGCAGTGCTAGAGCTGGACAGGGGATCTCTGGAAACACCATATATTTT. This gives the protein CSARAGQGISGNTIYF. The chain is built from TRBV20-1 and TRBJ1-3; TRBD1 matches 9 bases. The CDR3 runs to 16 residues. Germline V CDR1 and CDR2: DFQATT, SNEGSKA (reference sequence). The V segment lost 1 base and the J segment 0 bases; nucleotides outside the gene matches: 4.